The clone carrying this T cell receptor (beta chain) has a count of ten or more. In making TCR cDNA, 5'RACE template switching added a universal primer site and UMIs to it. TCRdb reanalysed the 5' RACE reads using MiXCR and keeps one entry per CDR3 protein. This table holds around 26,000 distinct CDR3 sequences, roughly 3.3% found once. This sample is drawn from a study of T cells after yellow fever vaccination. Study as a whole: The SMART-Seq v4 Ultra Low Input method served to prepare the low-cell-number fractions. General study points: Reappearance after the booster was seen for most primary-vaccination clones, at 96% CD4 and 75% to 90% CD8. Researchers cautioned that FACS-sorted repertoires could harbor abundant clonotypes contaminating from the bulk population.

Losses at the gene ends were 6 bases for V and 5 bases for J; bases not matched to a gene: 10. Germline V lookup: CDR1 MGHRA, CDR2 YSYEKL. The CDR3 consists of 16 residues. This chain connects TRBV4-1 to TRBJ2-3; 11 bases match TRBD1. This TCR came from a man between 18 and 35 years old who received the YFV17D yellow fever vaccine. Sequencing was performed on PBMCs, either bulk or a sorted T-cell subset (CD4+, CD8+, memory, or dextramer-sorted; not recorded which), taken roughly seven weeks after the first yellow fever vaccination. The CDR3 nucleotides are TGCGCCAGCAGACCCACCGGGGGACAGGGGGAAGATACGCAGTATTTT. Amino acids: CASRPTGGQGEDTQYF.